This T cell receptor beta chain was recorded in a study of shared clonotypes between healthy human individuals. Study outcomes and limitations: Sharing across four donors was seen in around 5.1% of naive CD4 clonotypes.

CDR3 length: 15 residues. The ends lost 3 bases at V and 5 bases at J; junction bases unmatched: 10. The germline V gene encodes CDR1 SQVTM and CDR2 ANQGSEA. Method: immunoSEQ multiplex PCR; TCRdb's copy keeps in-frame clones and lacks some. In the table there are roughly 86,000 clones, about 70% of which are singletons. As concerns this clone: What it binds is not known.

Sequencing was carried out using memory CD8+ T cells sorted from blood. Subset of the sample: CD45RO+ cells pooled with CCR7-negative TemRA cells. This receptor was obtained from a man aged 25-40 years in good health. The rearrangement uses TRBV29-1 and TRBJ2-5; 9 nucleotides match TRBD1. CDR3 residues: CSVEYRDRELETQYF. Here the CDR3 DNA reads TGCAGCGTTGAGTATCGGGACAGGGAGTTGGAGACCCAGTACTTC.